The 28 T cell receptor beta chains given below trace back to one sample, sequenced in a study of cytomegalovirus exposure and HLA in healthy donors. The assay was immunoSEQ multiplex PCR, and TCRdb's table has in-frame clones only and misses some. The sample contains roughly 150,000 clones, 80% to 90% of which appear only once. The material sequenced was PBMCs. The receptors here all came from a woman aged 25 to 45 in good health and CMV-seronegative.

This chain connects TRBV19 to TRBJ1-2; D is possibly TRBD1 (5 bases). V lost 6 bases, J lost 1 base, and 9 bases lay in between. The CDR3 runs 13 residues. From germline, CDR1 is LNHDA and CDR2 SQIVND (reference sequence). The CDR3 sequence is CASSLDSNYGYTF. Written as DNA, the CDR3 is TGTGCCAGTAGCCTAGACAGTAACTATGGCTACACCTTC.

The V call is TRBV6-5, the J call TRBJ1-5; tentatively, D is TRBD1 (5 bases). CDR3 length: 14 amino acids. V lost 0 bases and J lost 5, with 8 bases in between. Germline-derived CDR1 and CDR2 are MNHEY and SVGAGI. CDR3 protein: CASSYSGDYQPQHF. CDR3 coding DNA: TGTGCCAGCAGTTACTCAGGGGATTATCAGCCCCAGCATTTT.

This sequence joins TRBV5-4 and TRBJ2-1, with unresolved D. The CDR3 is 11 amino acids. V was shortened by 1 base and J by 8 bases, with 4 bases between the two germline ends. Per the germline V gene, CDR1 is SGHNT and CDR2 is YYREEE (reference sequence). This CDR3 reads CASSLLYEQFF. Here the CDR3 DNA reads TGTGCCAGCAGCTTGCTGTATGAGCAGTTCTTC.

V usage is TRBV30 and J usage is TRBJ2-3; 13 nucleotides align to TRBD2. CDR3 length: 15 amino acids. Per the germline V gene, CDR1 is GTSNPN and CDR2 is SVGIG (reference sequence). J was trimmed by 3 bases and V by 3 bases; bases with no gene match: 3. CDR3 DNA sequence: TGTGCCTGGAGCGCGACTAGCGGGAGGACAGATACGCAGTATTTT. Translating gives CAWSATSGRTDTQYF.

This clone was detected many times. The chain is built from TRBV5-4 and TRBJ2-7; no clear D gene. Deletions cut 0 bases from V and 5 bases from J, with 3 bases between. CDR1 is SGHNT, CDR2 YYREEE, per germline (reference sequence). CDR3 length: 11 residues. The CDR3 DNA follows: TGTGCCAGCAGCTTGGAAAACGAGCAGTACTTC. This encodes CASSLENEQYF.

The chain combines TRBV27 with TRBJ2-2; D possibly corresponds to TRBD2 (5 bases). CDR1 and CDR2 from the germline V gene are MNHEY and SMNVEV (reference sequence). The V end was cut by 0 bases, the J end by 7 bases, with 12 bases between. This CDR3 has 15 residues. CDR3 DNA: TGTGCCAGCAGTTTATCGGCTGTACGGGGCGGGGAGCTGTTTTTT. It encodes CASSLSAVRGGELFF.

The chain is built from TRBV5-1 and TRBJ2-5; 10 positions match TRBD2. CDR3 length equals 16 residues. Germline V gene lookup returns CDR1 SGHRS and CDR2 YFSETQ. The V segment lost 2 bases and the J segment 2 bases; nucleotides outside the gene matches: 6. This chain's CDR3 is CASSFYLAGAQETQYF. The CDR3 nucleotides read TGCGCCAGCAGCTTTTACCTAGCGGGGGCACAAGAGACCCAGTACTTC.

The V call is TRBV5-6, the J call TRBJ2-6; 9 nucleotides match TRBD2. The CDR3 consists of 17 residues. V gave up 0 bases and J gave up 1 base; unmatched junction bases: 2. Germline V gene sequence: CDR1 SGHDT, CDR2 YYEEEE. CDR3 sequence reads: CASSLATSGSGANVLTF. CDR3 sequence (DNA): TGTGCCAGCAGCTTGGCGACTAGCGGATCTGGGGCCAACGTCCTGACTTTC.

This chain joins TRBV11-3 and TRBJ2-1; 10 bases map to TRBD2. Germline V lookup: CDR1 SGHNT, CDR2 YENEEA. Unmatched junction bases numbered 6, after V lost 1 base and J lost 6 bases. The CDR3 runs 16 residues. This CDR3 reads CASSLGLAGSGNEQFF. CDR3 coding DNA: TGTGCCAGCAGCTTAGGACTAGCGGGTTCTGGCAATGAGCAGTTCTTC.

In nucleotides, the CDR3 is TGCGCCAGCAGCTTGGACCAGCTAGAGACCCAGTACTTC. Its protein is CASSLDQLETQYF. This chain joins TRBV5-1 and TRBJ2-5; the D is unclear. The CDR3 loop spans 13 amino acids. Germline V gene sequence: CDR1 SGHRS, CDR2 YFSETQ. Trimming removed 0 bases at V and 4 bases at J, with 7 bases between.

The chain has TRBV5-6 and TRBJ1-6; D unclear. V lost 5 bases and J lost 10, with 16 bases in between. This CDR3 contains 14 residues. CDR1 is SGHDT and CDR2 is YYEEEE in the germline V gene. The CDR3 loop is CASSWTPLQSPLHF. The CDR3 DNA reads TGTGCCAGCAGTTGGACGCCGCTTCAGTCACCCCTCCACTTT. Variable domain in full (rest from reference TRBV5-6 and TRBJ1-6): DAGVTQSPTHLIKTRGQQVTLRCSPKSGHDTVSWYQQALGQGPQFIFQYYEEEERQRGNFPDRFSGHQFPNYSSELNVNALLLGDSALYLCASSWTPLQSPLHFGNGTRLTVT.

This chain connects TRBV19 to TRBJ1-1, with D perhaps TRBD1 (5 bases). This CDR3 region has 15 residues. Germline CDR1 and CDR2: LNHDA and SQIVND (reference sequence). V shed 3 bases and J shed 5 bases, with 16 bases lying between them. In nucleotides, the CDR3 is TGTGCCAGTAGTATGAAGGGGCAGGCGGTAACTGAAGCTTTCTTT. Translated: CASSMKGQAVTEAFF.

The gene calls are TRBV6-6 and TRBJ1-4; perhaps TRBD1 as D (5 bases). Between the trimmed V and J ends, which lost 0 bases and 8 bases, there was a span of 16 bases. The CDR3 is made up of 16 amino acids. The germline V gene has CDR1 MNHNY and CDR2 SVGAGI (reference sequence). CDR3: CASSYSSPQGREKLFF. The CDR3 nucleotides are TGTGCCAGCAGTTACTCATCTCCCCAGGGTCGGGAAAAACTGTTTTTT.

The CDR3 sequence: CASESKRNSYEQYF. CDR3 nucleotide sequence: TGTGCCAGCGAGTCCAAGCGTAACTCCTACGAGCAGTACTTC. The genes are TRBV27 and TRBJ2-7; D is undetermined. CDR3 length: 14 amino acids. CDR1 and CDR2 (germline): MNHEY, SMNVEV (reference sequence). V lost 8 bases to trimming and J lost 0 bases, with 14 bases between them.

CDR3 in DNA: TGCGCCAGCAGCCAAGGACAGGGGAATGAAAAACTGTTTTTT. It encodes CASSQGQGNEKLFF. The rearrangement joins TRBV4-1 to TRBJ1-4; TRBD1 agrees at 8 bases. In germline, CDR1 is MGHRA, CDR2 YSYEKL. The J segment lost 5 bases and the V segment lost 1 base, leaving 0 bases of the junction unmatched. The CDR3 covers 14 residues.

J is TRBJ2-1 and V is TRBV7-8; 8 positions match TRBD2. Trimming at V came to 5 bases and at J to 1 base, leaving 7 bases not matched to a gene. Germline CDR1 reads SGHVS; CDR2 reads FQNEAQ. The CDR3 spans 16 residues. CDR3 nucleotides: TGTGCCAGCAGCACGTTTAGCGGGACTTCCTACAATGAGCAGTTCTTC. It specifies CASSTFSGTSYNEQFF.

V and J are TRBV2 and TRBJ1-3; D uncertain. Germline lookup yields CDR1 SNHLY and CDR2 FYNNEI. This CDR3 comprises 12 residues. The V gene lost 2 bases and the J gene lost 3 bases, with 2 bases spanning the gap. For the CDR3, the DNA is TGTGCCAGCAGTGAATATGGAAACACCATATATTTT. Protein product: CASSEYGNTIYF.

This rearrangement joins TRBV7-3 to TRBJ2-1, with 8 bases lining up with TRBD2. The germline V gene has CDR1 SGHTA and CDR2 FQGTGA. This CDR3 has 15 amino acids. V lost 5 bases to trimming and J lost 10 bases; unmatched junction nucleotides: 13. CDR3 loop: CASSPTPGGAGEQFF. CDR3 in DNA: TGTGCCAGCAGCCCCACTCCCGGGGGGGCAGGGGAGCAGTTCTTC.

CDR3 nucleotide sequence: TGCGCCAGCAGCCAAGAGGGTCGTGCGAGCGCCTATGGCTACACCTTC. Its translation: CASSQEGRASAYGYTF. The J gene is TRBJ1-2, the V gene TRBV4-3, with no clear D. Germline V lookup: CDR1 LGHNA, CDR2 YSLEER. This CDR3 comprises 16 residues. V lost 0 bases and J lost 4, with 15 bases in between.

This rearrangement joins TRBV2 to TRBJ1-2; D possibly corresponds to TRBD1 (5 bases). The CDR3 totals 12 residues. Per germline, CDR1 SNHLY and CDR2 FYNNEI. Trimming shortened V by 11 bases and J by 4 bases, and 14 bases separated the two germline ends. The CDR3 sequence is CADSRLSYGYTF. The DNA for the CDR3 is TGTGCCGACAGCAGACTAAGCTATGGCTACACCTTC. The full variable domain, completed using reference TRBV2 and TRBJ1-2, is EPEVTQTPSHQVTQMGQEVILRCVPISNHLYFYWYRQILGQKVEFLVSFYNNEISEKSEIFDDQFSVERPDGSNFTLKIRSTKLEDSAMYFCADSRLSYGYTFGSGTRLTVV.

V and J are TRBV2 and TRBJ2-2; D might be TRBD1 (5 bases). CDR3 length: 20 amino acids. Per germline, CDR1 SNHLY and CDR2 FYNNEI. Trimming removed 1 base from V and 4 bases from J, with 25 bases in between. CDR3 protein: CASSEGVGHALSRFTGELFF. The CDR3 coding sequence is TGTGCCAGCAGTGAAGGGGTAGGACACGCGTTAAGTCGGTTCACCGGGGAGCTGTTTTTT. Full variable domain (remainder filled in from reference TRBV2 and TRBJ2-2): EPEVTQTPSHQVTQMGQEVILRCVPISNHLYFYWYRQILGQKVEFLVSFYNNEISEKSEIFDDQFSVERPDGSNFTLKIRSTKLEDSAMYFCASSEGVGHALSRFTGELFFGEGSRLTVL.

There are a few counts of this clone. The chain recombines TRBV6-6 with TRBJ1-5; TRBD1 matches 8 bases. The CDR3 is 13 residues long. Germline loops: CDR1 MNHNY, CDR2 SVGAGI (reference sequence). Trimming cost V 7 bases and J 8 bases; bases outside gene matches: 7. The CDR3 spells CASNGQGLEPQHF. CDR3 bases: TGTGCCAGCAACGGACAGGGTTTGGAGCCCCAGCATTTT.

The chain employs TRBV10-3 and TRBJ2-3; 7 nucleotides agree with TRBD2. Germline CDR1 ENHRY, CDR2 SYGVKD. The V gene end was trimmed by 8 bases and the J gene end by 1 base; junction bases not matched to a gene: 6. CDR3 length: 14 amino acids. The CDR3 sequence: CAIRAGEGTDTQYF. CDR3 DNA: TGTGCCATCCGGGCGGGGGAGGGCACAGATACGCAGTATTTT.

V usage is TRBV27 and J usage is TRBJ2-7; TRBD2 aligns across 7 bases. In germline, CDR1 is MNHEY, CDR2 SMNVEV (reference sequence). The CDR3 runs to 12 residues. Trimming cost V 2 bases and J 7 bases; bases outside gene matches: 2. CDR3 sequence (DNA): TGTGCCAGCAGTTTAGCGGGAGAGGAGCAGTACTTC. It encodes CASSLAGEEQYF.

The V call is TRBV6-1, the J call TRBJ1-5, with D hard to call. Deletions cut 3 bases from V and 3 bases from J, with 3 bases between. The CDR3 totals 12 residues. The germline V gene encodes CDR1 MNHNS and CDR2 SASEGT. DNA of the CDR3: TGTGCCAGCAGTGACCCCAATCAGCCCCAGCATTTT. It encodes CASSDPNQPQHF.

The CDR3 protein is CASSSGQGGEKLFF. The CDR3 DNA reads as TGTGCCAGCAGCTCAGGACAGGGAGGTGAAAAACTGTTTTTT. The chain joins TRBV7-6 to TRBJ1-4, with TRBD1 identical over 8 bases. Germline V gene data show CDR1 as SGHVS and CDR2 as FNYEAQ. This CDR3 comprises 14 residues. Trimming cost V 4 bases and J 7 bases; bases outside gene matches: 5.

The CDR3 here is CASSGEGYTGELFF. The CDR3 bases are TGTGCCAGCAGTGGTGAAGGGTACACCGGGGAGCTGTTTTTT. The chain links TRBV2 to TRBJ2-2; no clear D. V lost 4 bases and J 3 bases, leaving 9 bases between the germline ends. Germline-derived CDR1 and CDR2 are SNHLY and FYNNEI. CDR3 size: 14 residues.

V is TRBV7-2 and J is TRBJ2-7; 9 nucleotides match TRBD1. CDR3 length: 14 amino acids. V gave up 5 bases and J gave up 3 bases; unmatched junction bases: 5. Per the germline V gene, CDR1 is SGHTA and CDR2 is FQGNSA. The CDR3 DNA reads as TGTGCCAGCAGCCCCGGGACAGGGAACTACGAGCAGTACTTC. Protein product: CASSPGTGNYEQYF.